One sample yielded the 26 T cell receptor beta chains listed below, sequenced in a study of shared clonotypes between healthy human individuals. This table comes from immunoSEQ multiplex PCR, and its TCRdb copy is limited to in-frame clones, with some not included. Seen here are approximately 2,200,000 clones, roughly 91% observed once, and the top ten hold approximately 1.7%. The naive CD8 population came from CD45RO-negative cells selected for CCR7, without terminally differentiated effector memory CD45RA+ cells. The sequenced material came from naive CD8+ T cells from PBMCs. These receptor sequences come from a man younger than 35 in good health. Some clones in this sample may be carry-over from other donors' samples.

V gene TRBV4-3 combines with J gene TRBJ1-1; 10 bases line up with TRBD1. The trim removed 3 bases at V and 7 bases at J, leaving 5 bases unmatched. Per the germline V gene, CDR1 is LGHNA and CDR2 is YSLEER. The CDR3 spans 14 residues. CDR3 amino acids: CASSQQTGGYEAFF. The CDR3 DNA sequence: TGCGCCAGCAGCCAGCAGACAGGGGGCTATGAAGCTTTCTTT.

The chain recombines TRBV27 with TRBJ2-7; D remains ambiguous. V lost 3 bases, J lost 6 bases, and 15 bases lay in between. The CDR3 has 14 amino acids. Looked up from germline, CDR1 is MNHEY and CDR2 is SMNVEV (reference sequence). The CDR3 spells CASSFLGPFSEQYF. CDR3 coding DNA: TGTGCCAGCAGTTTTTTAGGCCCTTTCTCCGAGCAGTACTTC.

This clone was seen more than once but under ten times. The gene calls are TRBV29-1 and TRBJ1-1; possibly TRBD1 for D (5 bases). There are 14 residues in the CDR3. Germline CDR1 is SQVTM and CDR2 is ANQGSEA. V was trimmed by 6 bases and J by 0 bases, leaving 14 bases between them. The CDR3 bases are TGCAGCGTCTCTTTTGACAGCTTGAACACTGAAGCTTTCTTT. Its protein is CSVSFDSLNTEAFF.

The CDR3 DNA reads as TGCGCCAGCAGTCTTCCCAGAACCCATCAGCCCCAGCATTTT. Protein sequence: CASSLPRTHQPQHF. The chain uses TRBV23-1 and TRBJ1-5; D is unclear. TRBV23-1 is reported as an ORF; its role is uncertain. V was cut by 4 bases and J by 5 bases, with 12 bases left in between. The CDR3 sequence is 14 residues long.

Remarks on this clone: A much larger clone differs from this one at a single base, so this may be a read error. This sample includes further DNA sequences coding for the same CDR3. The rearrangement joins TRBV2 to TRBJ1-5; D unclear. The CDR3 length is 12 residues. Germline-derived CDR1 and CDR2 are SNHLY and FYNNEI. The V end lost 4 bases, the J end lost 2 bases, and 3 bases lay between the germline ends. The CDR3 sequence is CASSGGNQPQHF. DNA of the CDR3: TGTGCCAGCAGTGGGGGCAATCAGCCCCAGCATTTT. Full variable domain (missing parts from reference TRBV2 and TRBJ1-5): EPEVTQTPSHQVTQMGQEVILRCVPISNHLYFYWYRQILGQKVEFLVSFYNNEISEKSEIFDDQFSVERPDGSNFTLKIRSTKLEDSAMYFCASSGGNQPQHFGDGTRLSIL.

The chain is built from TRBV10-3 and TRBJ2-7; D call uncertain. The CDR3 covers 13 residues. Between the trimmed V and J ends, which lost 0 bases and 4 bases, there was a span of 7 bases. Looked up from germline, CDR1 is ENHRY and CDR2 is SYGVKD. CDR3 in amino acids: CAISESRQYEQYF. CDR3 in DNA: TGTGCCATCAGTGAGTCTAGGCAGTACGAGCAGTACTTC.

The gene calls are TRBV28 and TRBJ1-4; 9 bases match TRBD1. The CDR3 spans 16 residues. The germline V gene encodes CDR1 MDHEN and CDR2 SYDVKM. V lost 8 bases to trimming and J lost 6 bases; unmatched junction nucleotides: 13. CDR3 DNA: TGTGCCAGCTGGGGCCGGCGGGACAGGGATTATGAAAAACTGTTTTTT. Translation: CASWGRRDRDYEKLFF.

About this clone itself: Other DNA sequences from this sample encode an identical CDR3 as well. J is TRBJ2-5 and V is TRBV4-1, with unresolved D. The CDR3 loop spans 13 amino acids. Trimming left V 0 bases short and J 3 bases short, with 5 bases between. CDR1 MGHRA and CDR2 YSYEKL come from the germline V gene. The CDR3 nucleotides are TGCGCCAGCAGCCAAGATCCAGAAGAGACCCAGTACTTC. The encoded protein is CASSQDPEETQYF.

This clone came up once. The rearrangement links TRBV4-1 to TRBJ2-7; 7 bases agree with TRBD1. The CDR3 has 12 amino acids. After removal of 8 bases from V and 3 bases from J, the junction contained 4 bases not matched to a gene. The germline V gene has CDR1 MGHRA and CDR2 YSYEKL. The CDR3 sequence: CASSGQSYEQYF. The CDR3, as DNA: TGCGCCAGCTCGGGACAGAGCTACGAGCAGTACTTC.

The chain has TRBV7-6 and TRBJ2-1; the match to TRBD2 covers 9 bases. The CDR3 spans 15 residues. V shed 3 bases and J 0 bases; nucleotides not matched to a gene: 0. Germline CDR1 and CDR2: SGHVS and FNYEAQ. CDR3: CASSFSGSSYNEQFF. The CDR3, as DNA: TGTGCCAGCAGCTTTAGCGGGAGCTCCTACAATGAGCAGTTCTTC.

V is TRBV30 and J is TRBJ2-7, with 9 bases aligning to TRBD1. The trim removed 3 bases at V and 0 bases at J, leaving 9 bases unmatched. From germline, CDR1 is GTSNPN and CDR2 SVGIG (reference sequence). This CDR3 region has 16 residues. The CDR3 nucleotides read TGTGCCTGGAGAATAAAGCGGGACAGGGTCTCCTACGAGCAGTACTTC. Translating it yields CAWRIKRDRVSYEQYF.

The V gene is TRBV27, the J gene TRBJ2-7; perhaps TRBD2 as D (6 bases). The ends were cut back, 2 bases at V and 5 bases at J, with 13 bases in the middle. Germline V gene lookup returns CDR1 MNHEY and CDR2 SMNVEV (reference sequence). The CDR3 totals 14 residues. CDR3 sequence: CASSLAVGGDEQYF. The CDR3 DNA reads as TGTGCCAGCAGTTTAGCGGTCGGGGGTGACGAGCAGTACTTC.

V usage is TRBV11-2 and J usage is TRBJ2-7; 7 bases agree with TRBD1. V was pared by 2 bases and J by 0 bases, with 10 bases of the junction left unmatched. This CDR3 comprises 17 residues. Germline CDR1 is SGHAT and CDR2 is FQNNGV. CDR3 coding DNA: TGTGCCAGCAGCTTATACCGGACAGGACGGAGCTCCTACGAGCAGTACTTC. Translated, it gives CASSLYRTGRSSYEQYF.

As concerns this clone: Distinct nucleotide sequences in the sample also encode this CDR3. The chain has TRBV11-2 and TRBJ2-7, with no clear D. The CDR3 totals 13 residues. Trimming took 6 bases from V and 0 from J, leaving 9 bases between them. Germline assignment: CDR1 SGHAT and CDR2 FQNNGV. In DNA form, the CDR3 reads TGTGCCAGCAGTTTGGGCCCCTCCTACGAGCAGTACTTC. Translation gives CASSLGPSYEQYF.

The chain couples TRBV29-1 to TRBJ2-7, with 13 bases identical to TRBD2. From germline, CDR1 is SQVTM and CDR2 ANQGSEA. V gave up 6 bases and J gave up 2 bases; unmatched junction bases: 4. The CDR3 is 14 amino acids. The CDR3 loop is CSVFGTSGTYEQYF. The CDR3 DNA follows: TGCAGCGTGTTCGGGACTAGCGGGACCTACGAGCAGTACTTC.

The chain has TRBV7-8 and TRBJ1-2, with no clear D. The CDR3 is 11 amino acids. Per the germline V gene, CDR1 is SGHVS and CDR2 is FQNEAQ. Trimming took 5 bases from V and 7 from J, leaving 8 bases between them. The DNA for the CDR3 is TGTGCCAGCAGCGCGGAAGGTGGCTACACCTTC. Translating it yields CASSAEGGYTF.

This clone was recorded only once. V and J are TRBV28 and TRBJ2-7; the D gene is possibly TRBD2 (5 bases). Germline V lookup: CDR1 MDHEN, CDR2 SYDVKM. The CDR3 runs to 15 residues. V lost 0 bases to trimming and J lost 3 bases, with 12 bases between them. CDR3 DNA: TGTGCCAGCAGTTTATGGGCGGGCAAGATCTACGAGCAGTACTTC. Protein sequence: CASSLWAGKIYEQYF. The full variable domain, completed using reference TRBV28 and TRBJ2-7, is DVKVTQSSRYLVKRTGEKVFLECVQDMDHENMFWYRQDPGLGLRLIYFSYDVKMKEKGDIPEGYSVSREKKERFSLILESASTNQTSMYLCASSLWAGKIYEQYFGPGTRLTVT.

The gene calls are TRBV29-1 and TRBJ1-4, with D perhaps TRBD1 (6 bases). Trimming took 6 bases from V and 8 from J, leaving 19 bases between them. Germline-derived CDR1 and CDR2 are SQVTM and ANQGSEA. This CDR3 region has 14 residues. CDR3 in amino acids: CSVGKQGGGEKLFF. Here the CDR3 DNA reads TGCAGCGTGGGAAAACAGGGAGGAGGAGAAAAACTGTTTTTT.

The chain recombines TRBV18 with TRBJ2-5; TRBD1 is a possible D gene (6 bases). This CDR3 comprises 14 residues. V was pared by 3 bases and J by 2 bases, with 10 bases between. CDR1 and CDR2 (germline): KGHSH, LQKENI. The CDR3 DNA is TGTGCCAGCTCACCTGACAGGCCGCAAGAGACCCAGTACTTC. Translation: CASSPDRPQETQYF.

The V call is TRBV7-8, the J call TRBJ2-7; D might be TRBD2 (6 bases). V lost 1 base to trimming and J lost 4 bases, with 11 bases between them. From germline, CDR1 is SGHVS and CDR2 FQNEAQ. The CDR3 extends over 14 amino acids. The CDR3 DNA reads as TGTGCCAGCAGCTTAGAAGCTAGCGTATACGAGCAGTACTTC. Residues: CASSLEASVYEQYF.

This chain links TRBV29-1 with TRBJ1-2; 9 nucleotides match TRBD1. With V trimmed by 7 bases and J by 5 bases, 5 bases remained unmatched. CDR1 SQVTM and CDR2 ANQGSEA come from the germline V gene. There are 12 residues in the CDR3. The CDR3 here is CSALGTGYGYTF. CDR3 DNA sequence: TGCAGCGCACTAGGGACAGGGTATGGCTACACCTTC.

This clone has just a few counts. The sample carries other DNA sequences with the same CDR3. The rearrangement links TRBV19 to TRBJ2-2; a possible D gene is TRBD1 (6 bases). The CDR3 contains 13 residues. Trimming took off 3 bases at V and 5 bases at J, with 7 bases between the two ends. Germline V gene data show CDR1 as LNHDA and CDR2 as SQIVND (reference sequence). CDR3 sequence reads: CASSMRGTGELFF. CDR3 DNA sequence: TGTGCCAGTAGTATGAGGGGGACCGGGGAGCTGTTTTTT.

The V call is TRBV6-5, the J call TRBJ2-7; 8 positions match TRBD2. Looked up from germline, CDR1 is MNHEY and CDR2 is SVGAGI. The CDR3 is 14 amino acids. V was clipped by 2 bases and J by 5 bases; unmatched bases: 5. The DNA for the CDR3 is TGTGCCAGCAGTTACGGTAGCGGGACTAACGAGCAGTACTTC. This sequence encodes CASSYGSGTNEQYF.

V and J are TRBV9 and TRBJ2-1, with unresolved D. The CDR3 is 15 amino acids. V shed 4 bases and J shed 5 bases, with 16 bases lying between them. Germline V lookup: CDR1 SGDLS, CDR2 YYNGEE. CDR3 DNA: TGTGCCAGCAGCCCCCGGACCATCCCCGACAATGAGCAGTTCTTC. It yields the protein CASSPRTIPDNEQFF.

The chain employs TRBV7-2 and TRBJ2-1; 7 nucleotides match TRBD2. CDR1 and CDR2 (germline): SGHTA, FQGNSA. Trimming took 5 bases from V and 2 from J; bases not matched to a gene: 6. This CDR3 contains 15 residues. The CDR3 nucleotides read TGTGCCAGCAGCACTCTAGCGGCCGCCTACAATGAGCAGTTCTTC. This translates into CASSTLAAAYNEQFF.

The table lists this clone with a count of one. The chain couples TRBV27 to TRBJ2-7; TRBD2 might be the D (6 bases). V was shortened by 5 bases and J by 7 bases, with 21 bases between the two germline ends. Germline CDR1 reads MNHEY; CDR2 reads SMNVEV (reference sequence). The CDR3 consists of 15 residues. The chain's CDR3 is CASSGGLIGYVEQYF. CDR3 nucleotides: TGTGCCAGCAGTGGGGGACTCATAGGCTACGTGGAGCAGTACTTC.